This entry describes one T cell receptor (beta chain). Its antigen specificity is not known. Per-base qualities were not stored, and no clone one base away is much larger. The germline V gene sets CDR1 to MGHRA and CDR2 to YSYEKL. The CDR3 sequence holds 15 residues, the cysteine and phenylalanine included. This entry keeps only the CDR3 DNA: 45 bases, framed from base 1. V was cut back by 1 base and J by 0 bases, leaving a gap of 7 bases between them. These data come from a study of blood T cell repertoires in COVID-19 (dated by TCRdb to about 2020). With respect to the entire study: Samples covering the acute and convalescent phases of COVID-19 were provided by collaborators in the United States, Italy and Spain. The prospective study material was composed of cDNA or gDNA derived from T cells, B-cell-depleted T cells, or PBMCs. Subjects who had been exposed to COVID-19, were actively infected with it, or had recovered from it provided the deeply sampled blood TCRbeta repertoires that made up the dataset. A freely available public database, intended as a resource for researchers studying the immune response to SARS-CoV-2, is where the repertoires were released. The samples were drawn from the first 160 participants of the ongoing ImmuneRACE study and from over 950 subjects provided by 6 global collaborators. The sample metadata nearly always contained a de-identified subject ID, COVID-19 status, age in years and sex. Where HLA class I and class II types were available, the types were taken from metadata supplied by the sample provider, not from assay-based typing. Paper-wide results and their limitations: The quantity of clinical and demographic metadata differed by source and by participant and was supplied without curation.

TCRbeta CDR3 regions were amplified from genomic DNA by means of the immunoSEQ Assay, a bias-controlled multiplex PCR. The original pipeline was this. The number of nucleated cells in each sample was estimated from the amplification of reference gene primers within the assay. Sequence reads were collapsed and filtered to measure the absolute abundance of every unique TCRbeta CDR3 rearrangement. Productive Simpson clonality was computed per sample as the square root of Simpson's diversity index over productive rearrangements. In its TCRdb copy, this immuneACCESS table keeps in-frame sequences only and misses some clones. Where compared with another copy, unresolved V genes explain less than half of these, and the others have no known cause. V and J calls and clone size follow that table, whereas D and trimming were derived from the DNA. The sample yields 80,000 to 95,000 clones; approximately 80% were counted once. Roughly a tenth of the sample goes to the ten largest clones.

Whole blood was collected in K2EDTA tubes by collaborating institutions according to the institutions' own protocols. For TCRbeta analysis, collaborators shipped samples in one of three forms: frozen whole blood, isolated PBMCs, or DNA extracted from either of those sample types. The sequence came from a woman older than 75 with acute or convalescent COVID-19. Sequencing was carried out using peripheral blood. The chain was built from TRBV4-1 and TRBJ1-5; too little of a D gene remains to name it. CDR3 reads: CASSQGQFSNQPQHF. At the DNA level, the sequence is TGCGCCAGCAGCCAAGGGCAGTTTAGCAATCAGCCCCAGCATTTT.